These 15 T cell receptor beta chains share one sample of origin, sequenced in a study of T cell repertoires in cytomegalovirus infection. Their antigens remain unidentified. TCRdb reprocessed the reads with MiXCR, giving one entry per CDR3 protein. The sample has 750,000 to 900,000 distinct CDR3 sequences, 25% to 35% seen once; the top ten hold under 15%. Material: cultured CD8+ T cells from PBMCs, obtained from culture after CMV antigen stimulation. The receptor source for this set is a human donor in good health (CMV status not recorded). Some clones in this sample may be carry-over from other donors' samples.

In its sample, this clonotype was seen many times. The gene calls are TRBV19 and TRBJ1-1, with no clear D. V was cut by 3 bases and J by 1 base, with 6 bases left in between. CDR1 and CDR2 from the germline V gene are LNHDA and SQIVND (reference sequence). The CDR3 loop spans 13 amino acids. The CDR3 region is CASSMSANTEAFF. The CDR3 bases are TGTGCCAGTAGTATGTCGGCGAACACTGAAGCTTTCTTT.

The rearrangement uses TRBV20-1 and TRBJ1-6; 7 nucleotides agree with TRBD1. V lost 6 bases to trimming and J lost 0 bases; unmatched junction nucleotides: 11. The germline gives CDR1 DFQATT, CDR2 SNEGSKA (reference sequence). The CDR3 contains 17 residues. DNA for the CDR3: TGCAGTGCCCGCGGGACAGTATCTTACTCCTATAATTCACCCCTCCACTTT. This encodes CSARGTVSYSYNSPLHF.

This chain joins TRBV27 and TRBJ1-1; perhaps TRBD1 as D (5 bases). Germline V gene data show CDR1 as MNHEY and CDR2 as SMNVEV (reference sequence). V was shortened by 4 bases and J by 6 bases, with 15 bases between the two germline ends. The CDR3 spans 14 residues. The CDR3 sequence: CASSSFLGGPEAFF. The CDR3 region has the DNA TGTGCCAGCAGTTCGTTTCTGGGGGGTCCTGAAGCTTTCTTT.

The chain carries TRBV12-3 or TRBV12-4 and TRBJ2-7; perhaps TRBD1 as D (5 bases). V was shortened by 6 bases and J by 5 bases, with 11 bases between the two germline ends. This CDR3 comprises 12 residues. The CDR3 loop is CASSDSSNEQYV. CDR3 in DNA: TGTGCCAGCAGCGACAGTTCTAACGAGCAGTACGTC.

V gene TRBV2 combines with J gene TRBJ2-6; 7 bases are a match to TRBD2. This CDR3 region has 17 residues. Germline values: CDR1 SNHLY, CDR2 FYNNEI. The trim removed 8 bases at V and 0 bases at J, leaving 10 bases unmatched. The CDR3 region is CASLGRDGISGANVLTF. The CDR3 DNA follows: TGTGCCAGCTTGGGGAGGGACGGCATCTCTGGGGCCAACGTCCTGACTTTC. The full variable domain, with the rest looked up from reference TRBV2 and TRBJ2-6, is EPEVTQTPSHQVTQMGQEVILRCVPISNHLYFYWYRQILGQKVEFLVSFYNNEISEKSEIFDDQFSVERPDGSNFTLKIRSTKLEDSAMYFCASLGRDGISGANVLTFGAGSRLTVL.

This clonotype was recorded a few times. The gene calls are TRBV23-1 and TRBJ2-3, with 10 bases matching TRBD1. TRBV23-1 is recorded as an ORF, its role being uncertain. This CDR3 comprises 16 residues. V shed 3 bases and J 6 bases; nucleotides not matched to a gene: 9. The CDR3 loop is CASSHPGTGDEDTQYF. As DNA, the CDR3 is TGCGCCAGCAGTCATCCCGGGACAGGGGACGAGGATACGCAGTATTTT.

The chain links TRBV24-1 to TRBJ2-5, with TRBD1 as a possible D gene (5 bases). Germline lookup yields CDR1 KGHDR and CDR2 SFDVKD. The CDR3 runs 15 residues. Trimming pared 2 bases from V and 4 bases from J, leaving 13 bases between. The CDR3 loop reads CATSDWQGYGETQYF. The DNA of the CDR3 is TGTGCCACCAGTGATTGGCAGGGTTACGGAGAGACCCAGTACTTC.

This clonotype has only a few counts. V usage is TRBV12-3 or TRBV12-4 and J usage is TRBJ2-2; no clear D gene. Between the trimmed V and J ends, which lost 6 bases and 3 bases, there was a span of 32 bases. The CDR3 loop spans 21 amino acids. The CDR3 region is CASSFKGFSMSHSEDTGELFF. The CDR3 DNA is TGTGCCAGCAGCTTTAAAGGCTTTTCGATGTCACACTCAGAGGACACCGGGGAGCTGTTTTTT.

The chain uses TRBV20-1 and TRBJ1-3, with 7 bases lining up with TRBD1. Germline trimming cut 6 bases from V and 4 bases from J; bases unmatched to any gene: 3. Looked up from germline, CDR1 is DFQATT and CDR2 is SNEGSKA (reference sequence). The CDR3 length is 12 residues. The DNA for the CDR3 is TGCAGTGCCGGGACAGAAGGAAACACCATATATTTT. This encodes CSAGTEGNTIYF.

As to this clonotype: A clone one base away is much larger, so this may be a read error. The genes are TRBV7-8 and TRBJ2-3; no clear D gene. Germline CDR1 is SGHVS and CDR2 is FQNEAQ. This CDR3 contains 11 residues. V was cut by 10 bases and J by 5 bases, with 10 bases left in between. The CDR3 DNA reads TGTGCCACCTCACCGGGAGATACGCAGTATTTT. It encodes CATSPGDTQYF.

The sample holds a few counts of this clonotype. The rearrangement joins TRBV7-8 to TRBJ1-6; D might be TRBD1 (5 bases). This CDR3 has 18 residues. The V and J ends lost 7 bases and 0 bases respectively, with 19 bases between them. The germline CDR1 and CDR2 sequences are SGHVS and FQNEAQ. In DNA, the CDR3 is TGTGCCAGCACTCTCGAGAGGGACGGGAGCTCCTATAATTCACCCCTCCACTTT. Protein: CASTLERDGSSYNSPLHF.

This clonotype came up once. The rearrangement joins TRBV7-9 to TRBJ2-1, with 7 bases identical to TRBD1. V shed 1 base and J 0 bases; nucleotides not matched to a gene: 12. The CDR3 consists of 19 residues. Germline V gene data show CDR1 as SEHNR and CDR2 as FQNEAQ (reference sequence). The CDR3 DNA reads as TGTGCCAGCAGCTTAGTACGACAGGGTAAAGGGAGCTCCTACAATGAGCAGTTCTTC. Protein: CASSLVRQGKGSSYNEQFF.

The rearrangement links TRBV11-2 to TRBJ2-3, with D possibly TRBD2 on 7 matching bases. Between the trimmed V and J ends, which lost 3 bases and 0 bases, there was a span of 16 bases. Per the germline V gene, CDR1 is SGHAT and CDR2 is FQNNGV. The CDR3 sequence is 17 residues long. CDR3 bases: TGTGCCAGCAGCTTCCTTAGGGCGGGGGCGAGCACAGATACGCAGTATTTT. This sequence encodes CASSFLRAGASTDTQYF.

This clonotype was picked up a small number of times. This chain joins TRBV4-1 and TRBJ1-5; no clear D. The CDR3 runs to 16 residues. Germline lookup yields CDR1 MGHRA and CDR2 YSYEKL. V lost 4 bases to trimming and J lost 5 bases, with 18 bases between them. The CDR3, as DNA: TGCGCCAGCAGCCTCCGGTGGTCGTGGGATGATCAGCCCCAGCATTTT. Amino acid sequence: CASSLRWSWDDQPQHF.

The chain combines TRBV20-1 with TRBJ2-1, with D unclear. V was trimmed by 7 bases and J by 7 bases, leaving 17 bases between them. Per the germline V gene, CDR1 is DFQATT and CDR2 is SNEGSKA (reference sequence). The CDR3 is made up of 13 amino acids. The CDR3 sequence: CSGAGAVGNEQFF. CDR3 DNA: TGCAGTGGGGCCGGCGCCGTCGGGAATGAGCAGTTCTTC.